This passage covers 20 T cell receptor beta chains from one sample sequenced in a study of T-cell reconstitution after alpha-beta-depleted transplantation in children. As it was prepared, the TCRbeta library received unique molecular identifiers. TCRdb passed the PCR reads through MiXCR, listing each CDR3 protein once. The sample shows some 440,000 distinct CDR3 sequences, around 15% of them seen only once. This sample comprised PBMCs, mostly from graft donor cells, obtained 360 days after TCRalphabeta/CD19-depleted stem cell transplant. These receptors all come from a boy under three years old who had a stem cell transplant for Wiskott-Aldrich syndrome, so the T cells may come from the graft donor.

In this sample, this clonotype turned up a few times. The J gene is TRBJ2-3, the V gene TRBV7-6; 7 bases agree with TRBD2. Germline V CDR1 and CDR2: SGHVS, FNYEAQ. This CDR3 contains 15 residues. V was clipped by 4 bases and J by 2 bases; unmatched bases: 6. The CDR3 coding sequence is TGTGCCAGCAGCTCCTATAGCGGGCCCACAGATACGCAGTATTTT. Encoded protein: CASSSYSGPTDTQYF.

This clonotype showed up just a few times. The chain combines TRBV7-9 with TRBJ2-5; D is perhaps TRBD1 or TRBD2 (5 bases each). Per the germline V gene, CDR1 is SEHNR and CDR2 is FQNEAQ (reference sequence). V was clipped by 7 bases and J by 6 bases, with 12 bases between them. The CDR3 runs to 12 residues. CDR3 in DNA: TGTGCCAGCAACTCCGGGGCTAAGACCCAGTACTTC. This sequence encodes CASNSGAKTQYF. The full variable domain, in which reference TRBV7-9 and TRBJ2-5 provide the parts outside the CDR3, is DTGVSQNPRHKITKRGQNVTFRCDPISEHNRLYWYRQTLGQGPEFLTYFQNEAQLEKSRLLSDRFSAERPKGSFSTLEIQRTEQGDSAMYLCASNSGAKTQYFGPGTRLLVL.

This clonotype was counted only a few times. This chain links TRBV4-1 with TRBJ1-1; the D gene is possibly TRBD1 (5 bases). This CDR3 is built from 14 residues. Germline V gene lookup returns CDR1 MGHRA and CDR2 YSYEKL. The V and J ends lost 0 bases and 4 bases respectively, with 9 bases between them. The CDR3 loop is CASSQDYRFTEAFF. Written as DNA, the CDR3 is TGCGCCAGCAGCCAAGATTACAGGTTCACTGAAGCTTTCTTT.

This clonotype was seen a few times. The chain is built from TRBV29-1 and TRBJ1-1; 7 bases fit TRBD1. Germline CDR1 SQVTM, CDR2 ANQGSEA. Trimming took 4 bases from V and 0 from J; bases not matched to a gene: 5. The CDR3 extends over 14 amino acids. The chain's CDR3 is CSVVSGQLNTEAFF. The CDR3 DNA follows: TGCAGCGTTGTCTCGGGACAGTTGAACACTGAAGCTTTCTTT.

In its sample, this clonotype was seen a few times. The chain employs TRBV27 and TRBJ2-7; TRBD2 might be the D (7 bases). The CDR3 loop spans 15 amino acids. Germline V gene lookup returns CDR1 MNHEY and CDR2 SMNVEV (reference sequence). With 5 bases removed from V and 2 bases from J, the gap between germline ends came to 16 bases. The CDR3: CASSRGAGTPYEQYF. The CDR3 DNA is TGTGCCAGCAGTCGGGGGGCGGGAACCCCCTACGAGCAGTACTTC.

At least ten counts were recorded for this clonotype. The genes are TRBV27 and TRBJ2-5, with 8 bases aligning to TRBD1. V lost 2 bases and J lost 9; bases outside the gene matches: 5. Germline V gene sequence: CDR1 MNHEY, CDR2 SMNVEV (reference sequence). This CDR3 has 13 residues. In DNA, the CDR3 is TGTGCCAGCAGTTTAGGACAGGGCCGGTCCCAGTACTTC. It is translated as CASSLGQGRSQYF.

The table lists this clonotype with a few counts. The CDR3 is CATLRTSTSSYEQYF. CDR3 bases: TGTGCCACCCTGAGAACTTCGACGAGCTCCTACGAGCAGTACTTC. The genes are TRBV6-1 and TRBJ2-7; D is ambiguous. This CDR3 comprises 15 residues. Trimming removed 10 bases from V and 0 bases from J, with 19 bases in between. CDR1 is MNHNS and CDR2 is SASEGT in the germline V gene.

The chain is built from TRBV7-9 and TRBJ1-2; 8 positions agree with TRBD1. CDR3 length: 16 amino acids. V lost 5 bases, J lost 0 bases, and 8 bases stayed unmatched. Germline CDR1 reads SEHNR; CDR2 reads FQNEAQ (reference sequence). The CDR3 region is CASSPDRGRANYGYTF. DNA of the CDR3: TGTGCCAGCAGCCCCGACAGGGGTAGAGCTAACTATGGCTACACCTTC.

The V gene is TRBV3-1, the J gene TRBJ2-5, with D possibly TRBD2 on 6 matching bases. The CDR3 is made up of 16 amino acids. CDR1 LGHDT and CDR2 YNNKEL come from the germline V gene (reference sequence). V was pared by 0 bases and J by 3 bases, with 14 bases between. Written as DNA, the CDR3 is TGTGCCAGCAGCCAAGATCATCCGGGAGTAGAAGAGACCCAGTACTTC. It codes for CASSQDHPGVEETQYF.

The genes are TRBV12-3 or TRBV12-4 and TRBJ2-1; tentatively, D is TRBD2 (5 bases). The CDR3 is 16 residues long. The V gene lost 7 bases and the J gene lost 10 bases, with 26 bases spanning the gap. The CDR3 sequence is CASTEKRGPTSLEQFF. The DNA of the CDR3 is TGTGCCAGCACCGAAAAACGAGGGCCTACCAGCTTAGAGCAGTTCTTC.

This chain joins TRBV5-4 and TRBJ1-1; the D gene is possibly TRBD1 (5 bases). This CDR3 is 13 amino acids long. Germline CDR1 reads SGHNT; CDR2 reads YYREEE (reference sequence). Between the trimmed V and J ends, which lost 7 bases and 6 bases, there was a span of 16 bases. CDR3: CASGRQRGSEAFF. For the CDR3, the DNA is TGTGCCAGCGGTAGACAGCGAGGCTCTGAAGCTTTCTTT.

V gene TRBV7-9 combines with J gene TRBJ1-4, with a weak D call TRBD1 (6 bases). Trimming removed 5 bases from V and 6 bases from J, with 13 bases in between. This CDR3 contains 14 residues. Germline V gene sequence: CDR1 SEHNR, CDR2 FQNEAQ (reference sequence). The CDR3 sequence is CASSRDRWDEKLFF. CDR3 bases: TGTGCCAGCAGCCGAGACAGGTGGGATGAAAAACTGTTTTTT.

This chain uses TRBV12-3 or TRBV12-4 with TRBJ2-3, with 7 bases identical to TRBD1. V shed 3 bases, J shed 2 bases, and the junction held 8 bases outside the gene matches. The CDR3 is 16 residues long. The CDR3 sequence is CASSFRRTGFTDTQYF. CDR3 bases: TGTGCCAGCAGTTTCCGTCGGACAGGATTCACAGATACGCAGTATTTT.

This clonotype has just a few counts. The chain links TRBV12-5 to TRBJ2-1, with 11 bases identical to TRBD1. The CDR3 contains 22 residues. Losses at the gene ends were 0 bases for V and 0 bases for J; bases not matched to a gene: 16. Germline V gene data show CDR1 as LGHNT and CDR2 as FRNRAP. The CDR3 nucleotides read TGTGCTAGTGGTTTGGTACCCAAGGACAGGGGGCCGACACACGGCTCCTACAATGAGCAGTTCTTC. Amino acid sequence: CASGLVPKDRGPTHGSYNEQFF.

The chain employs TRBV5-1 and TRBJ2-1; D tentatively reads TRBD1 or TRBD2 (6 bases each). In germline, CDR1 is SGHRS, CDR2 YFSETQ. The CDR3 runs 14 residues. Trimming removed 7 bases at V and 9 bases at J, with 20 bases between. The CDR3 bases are TGCGCCAGCCTGGGGCCGGGGGAAGGGGGTGAGCAGTTCTTC. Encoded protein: CASLGPGEGGEQFF.

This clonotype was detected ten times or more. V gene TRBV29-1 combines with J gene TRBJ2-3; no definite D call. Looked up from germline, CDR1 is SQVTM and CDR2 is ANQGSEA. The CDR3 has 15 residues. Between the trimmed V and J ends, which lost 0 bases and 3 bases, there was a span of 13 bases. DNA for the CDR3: TGCAGCGTTGAAGAATTGGCCAAAGGAACAGATACGCAGTATTTT. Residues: CSVEELAKGTDTQYF.

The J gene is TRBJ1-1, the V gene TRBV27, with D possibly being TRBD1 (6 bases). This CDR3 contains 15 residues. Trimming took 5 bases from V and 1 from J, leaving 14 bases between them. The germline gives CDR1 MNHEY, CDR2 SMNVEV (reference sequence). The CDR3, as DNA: TGTGCCAGCAGTACAGATTTGACAGGGAACACTGAAGCTTTCTTT. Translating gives CASSTDLTGNTEAFF.

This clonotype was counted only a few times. The CDR3 region is CSAGGLAGGPPYNEQFF. The DNA of the CDR3 is TGCAGTGCTGGAGGACTAGCGGGAGGGCCCCCCTACAATGAGCAGTTCTTC. This chain connects TRBV20-1 to TRBJ2-1, with TRBD2 matching over 15 bases. Trimming at V came to 5 bases and at J to 2 bases, leaving 7 bases not matched to a gene. The CDR3 covers 17 residues. Germline V gene lookup returns CDR1 DFQATT and CDR2 SNEGSKA (reference sequence).

The CDR3 loop is CASRDYAEAFF. The CDR3 DNA is TGTGCCAGCAGAGACTACGCTGAAGCTTTCTTT. The V and J genes are TRBV12-3 or TRBV12-4 and TRBJ1-1; D remains ambiguous. The CDR3 spans 11 residues. The V gene lost 6 bases and the J gene lost 6 bases, with 8 bases spanning the gap.

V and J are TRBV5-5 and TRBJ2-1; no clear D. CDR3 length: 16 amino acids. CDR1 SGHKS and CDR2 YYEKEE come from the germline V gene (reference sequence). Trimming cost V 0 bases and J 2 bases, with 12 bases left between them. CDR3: CASSLAAVWTYNEQFF. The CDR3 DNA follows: TGTGCCAGCAGCTTGGCGGCGGTCTGGACCTACAATGAGCAGTTCTTC. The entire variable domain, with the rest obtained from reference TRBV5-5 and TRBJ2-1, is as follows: DAGVTQSPTHLIKTRGQQVTLRCSPISGHKSVSWYQQVLGQGPQFIFQYYEKEERGRGNFPDRFSARQFPNYSSELNVNALLLGDSALYLCASSLAAVWTYNEQFFGPGTRLTVL.